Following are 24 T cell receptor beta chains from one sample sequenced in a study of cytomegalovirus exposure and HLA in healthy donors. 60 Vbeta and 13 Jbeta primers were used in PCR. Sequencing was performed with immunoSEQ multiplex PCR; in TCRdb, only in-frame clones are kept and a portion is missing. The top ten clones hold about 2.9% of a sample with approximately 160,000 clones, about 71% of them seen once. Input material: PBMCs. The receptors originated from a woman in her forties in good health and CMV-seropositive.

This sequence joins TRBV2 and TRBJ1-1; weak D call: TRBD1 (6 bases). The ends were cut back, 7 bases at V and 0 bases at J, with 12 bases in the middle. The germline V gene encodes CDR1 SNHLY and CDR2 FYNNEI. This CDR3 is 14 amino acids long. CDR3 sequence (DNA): TGTGCCAGCATTAGAGGGACACTGAACACTGAAGCTTTCTTT. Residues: CASIRGTLNTEAFF.

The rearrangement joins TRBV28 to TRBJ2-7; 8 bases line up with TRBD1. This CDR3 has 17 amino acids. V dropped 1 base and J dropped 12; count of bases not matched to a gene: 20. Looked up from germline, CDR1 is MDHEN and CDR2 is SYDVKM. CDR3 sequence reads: CASSLYAQFPDRDWGYF. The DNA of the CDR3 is TGTGCCAGCAGTTTATACGCCCAATTCCCGGACAGGGATTGGGGGTACTTC.

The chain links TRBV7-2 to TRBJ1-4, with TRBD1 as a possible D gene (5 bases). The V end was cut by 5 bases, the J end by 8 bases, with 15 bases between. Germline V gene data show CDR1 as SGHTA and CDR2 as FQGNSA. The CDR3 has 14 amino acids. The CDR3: CASSPDSVWEKLFF. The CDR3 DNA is TGTGCCAGCAGCCCAGACAGTGTGTGGGAAAAACTGTTTTTT.

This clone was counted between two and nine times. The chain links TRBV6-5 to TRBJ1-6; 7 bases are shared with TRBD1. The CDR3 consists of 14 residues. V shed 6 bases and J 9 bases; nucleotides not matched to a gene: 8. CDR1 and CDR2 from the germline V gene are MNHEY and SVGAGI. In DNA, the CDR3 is TGTGCCAGCAGCCCTACAGGGGCCAGTTCACCCCTCCACTTT. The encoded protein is CASSPTGASSPLHF.

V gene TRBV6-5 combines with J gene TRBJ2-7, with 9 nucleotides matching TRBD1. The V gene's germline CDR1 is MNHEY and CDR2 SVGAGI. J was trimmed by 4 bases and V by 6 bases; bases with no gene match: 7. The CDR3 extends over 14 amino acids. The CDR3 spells CASSPGQGRYEQYF. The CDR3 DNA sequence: TGTGCCAGCAGCCCGGGACAGGGTCGGTACGAGCAGTACTTC.

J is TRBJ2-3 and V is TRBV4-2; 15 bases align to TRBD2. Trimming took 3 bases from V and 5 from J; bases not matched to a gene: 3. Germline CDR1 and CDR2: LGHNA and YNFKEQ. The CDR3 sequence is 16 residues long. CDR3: CASSQGGLAGGDTQYF. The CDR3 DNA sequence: TGTGCCAGCAGCCAGGGGGGACTAGCGGGAGGAGATACGCAGTATTTT.

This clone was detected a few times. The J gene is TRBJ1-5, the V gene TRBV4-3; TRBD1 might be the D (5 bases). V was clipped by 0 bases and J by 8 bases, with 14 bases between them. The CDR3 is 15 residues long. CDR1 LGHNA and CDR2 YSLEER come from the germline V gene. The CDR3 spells CASSQDRGFSEPQHF. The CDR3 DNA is TGCGCCAGCAGCCAAGATCGGGGGTTCAGCGAGCCCCAGCATTTT.

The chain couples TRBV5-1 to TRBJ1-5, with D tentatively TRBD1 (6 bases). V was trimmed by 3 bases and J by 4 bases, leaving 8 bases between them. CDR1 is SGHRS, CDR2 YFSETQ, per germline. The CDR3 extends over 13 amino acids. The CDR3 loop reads CASSSQGNQPQHF. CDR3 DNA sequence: TGCGCCAGCAGCTCTCAGGGGAATCAGCCCCAGCATTTT.

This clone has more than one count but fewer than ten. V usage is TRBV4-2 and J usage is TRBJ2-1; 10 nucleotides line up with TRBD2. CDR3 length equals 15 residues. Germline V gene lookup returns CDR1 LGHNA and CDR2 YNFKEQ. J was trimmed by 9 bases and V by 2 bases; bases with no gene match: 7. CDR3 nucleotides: TGTGCCAGCAGCCAACGGGGTAGCGGGGGGCTTGAGCAGTTCTTC. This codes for CASSQRGSGGLEQFF.

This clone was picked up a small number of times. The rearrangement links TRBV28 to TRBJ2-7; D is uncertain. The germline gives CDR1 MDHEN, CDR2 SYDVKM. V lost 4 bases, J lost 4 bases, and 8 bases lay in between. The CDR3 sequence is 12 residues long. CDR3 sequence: CASSSREYEQYF. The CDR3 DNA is TGTGCCAGCAGTTCCCGAGAATACGAGCAGTACTTC. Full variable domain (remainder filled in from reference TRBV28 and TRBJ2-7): DVKVTQSSRYLVKRTGEKVFLECVQDMDHENMFWYRQDPGLGLRLIYFSYDVKMKEKGDIPEGYSVSREKKERFSLILESASTNQTSMYLCASSSREYEQYFGPGTRLTVT.

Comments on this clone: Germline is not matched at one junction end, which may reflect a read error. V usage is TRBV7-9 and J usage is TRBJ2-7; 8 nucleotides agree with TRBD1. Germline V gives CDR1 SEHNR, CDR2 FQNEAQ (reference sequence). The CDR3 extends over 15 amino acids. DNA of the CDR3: TGTTCCAGCAGCTCGGATCCAGGGGGCGGTGGCAAGCAGTACTTC. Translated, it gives CSSSSDPGGGGKQYF.

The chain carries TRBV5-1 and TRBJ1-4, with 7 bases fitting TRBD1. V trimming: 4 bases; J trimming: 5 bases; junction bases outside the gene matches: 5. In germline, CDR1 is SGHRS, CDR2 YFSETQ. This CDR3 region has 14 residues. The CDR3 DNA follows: TGCGCCAGCAGCGTCCGGGACAGCAATGAAAAACTGTTTTTT. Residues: CASSVRDSNEKLFF.

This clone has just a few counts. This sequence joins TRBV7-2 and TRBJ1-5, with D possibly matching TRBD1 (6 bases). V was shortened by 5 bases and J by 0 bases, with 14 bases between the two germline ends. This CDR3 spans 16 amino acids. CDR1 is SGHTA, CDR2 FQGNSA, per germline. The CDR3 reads CASSPHDRNSNQPQHF. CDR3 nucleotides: TGTGCCAGCAGCCCACACGACAGGAATAGCAATCAGCCCCAGCATTTT.

The CDR3 DNA sequence: TGTGCCAGCAGCGTAGTGGGACTAGCGGGAGGGATATGGGGCACAGATACGCAGTATTTT. Amino acids: CASSVVGLAGGIWGTDTQYF. This chain connects TRBV9 to TRBJ2-3; 16 bases fit TRBD2. With 0 bases clipped from V and 1 base from J, the junction kept 8 bases outside the gene matches. Germline CDR1 SGDLS, CDR2 YYNGEE. This CDR3 is 20 amino acids long. The full variable domain, completed using reference TRBV9 and TRBJ2-3, is DSGVTQTPKHLITATGQRVTLRCSPRSGDLSVYWYQQSLDQGLQFLIQYYNGEERAKGNILERFSAQQFPDLHSELNLSSLELGDSALYFCASSVVGLAGGIWGTDTQYFGPGTRLTVL.

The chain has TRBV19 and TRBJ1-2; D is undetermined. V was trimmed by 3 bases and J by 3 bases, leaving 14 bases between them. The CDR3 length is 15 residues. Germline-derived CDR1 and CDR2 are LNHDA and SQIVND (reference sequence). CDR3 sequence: CASSMGWRVDYGYTF. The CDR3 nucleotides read TGTGCCAGTAGTATGGGATGGAGGGTGGACTATGGCTACACCTTC.

CDR3 residues: CASSPTGDLGPQHF. CDR3 nucleotide sequence: TGTGCCAGCTCACCGACAGGGGACCTTGGGCCCCAGCATTTT. V usage is TRBV18 and J usage is TRBJ1-5, with 8 bases matching TRBD1. CDR3 length: 14 residues. With V trimmed by 3 bases and J by 9 bases, 7 bases remained unmatched. Germline-derived CDR1 and CDR2 are KGHSH and LQKENI.

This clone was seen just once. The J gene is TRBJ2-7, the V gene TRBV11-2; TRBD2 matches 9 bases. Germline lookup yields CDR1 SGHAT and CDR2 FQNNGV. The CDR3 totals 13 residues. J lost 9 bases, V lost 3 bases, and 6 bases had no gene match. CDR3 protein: CASSFAGGLWQYF. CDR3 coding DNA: TGTGCCAGCAGCTTCGCGGGGGGGCTGTGGCAGTACTTC.

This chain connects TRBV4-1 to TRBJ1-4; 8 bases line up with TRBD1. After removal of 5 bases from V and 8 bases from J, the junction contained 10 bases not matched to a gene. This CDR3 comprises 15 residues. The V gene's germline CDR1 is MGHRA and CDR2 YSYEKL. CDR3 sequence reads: CASSTRTGNGEKLFF. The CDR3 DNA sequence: TGCGCCAGCAGCACAAGGACAGGGAATGGGGAAAAACTGTTTTTT.

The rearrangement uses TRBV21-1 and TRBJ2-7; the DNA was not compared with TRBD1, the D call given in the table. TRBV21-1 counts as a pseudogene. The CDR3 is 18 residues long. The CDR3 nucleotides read TGTGCCAGCAGCAAAGGTCATCCGGCCGGGACAGACAACTACGAGCAGTACTTC. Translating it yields CASSKGHPAGTDNYEQYF.

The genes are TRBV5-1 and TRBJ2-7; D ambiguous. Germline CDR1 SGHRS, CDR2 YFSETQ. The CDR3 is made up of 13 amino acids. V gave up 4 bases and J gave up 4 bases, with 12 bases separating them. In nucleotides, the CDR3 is TGCGCCAGCAGCCCCTCGACGGGTTACGAGCAGTACTTC. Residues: CASSPSTGYEQYF.

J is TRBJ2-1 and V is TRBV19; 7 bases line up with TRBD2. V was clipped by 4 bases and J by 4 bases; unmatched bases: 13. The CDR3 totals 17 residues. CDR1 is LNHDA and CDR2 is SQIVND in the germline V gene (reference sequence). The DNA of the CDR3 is TGTGCCAGTAGTAGGGGAAGCGGGATCGGGCTTTACAATGAGCAGTTCTTC. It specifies CASSRGSGIGLYNEQFF.

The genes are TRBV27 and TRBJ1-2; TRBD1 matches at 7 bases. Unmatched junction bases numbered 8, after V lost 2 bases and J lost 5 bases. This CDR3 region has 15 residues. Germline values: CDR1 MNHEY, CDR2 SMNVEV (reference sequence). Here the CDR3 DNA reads TGTGCCAGCAGTTTAAGTTCCAGGGGGAGTTATGGCTACACCTTC. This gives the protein CASSLSSRGSYGYTF.

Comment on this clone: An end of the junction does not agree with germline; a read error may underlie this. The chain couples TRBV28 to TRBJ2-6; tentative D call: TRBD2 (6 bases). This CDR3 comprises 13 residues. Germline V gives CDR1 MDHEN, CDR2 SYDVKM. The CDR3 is CATRGAAGNVLPF. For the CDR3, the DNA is TGTGCCACGCGGGGAGCGGCCGGCAACGTCCTGCCTTTC.

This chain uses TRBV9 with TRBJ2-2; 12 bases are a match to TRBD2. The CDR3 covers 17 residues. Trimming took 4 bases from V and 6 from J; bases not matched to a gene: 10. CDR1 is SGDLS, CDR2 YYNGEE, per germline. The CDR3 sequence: CASSLLSSGGAPGELFF. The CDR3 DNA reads TGTGCCAGCAGCCTTCTCTCTAGCGGGGGGGCCCCCGGGGAGCTGTTTTTT.